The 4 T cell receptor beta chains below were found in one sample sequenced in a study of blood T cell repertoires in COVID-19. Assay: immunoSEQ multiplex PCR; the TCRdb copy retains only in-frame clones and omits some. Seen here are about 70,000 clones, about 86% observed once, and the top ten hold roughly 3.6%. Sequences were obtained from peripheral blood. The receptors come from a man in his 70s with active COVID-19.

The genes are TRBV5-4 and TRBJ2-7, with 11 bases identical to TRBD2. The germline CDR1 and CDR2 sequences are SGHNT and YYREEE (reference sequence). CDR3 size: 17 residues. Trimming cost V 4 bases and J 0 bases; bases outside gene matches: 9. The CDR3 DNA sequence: TGTGCCAGCAGCAGGGCTGGACTAGCGGGCAGCTCCTACGAGCAGTACTTC. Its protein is CASSRAGLAGSSYEQYF.

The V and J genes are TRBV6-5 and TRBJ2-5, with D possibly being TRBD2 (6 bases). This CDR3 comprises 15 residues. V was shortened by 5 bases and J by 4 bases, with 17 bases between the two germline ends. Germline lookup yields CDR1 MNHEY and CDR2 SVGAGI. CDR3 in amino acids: CASSTPSGPRETQYF. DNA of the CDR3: TGTGCCAGCAGTACCCCCAGCGGGCCCCGAGAGACCCAGTACTTC.

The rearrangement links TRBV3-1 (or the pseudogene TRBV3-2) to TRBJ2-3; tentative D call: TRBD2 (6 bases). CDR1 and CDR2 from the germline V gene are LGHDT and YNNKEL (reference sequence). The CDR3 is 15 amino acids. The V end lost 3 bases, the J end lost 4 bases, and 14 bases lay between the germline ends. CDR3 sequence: CASSHLGLPPDTQYF. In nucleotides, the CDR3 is TGTGCCAGCAGCCACCTGGGACTTCCCCCAGATACGCAGTATTTT.

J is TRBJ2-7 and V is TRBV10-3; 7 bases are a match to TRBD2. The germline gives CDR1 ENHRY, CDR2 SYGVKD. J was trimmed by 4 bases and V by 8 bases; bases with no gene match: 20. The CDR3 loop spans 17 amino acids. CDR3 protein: CAIWAGTCGWGGYEQYF. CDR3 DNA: TGTGCCATCTGGGCGGGGACTTGCGGGTGGGGGGGGTACGAGCAGTACTTC.